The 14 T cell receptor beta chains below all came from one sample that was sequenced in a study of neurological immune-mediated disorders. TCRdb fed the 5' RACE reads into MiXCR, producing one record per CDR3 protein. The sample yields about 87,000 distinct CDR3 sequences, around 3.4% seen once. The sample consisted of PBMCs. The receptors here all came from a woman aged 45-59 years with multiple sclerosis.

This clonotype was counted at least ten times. The CDR3 DNA sequence: TGTGCCAGCAGTGGCGGGGGGGGTACGCAGTATTTT. It yields the protein CASSGGGGTQYF. This rearrangement joins TRBV6-1 to TRBJ2-3; the match to TRBD2 covers 9 bases. With V trimmed by 4 bases and J by 8 bases, 1 base remained unmatched. The CDR3 is 12 amino acids. CDR1 is MNHNS, CDR2 SASEGT, per germline.

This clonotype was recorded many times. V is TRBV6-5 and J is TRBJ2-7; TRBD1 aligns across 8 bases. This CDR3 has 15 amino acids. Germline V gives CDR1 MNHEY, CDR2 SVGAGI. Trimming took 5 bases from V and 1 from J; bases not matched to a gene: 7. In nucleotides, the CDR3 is TGTGCCAGCAGTCCATGGACAGGGAATTCCTACGAGCAGTACTTC. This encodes CASSPWTGNSYEQYF.

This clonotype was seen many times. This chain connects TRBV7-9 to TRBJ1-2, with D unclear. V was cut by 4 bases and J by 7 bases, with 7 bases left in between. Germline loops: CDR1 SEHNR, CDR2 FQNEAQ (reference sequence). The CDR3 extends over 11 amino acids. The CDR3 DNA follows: TGTGCCAGCAGCTCCACATTTGGCTACACCTTC. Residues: CASSSTFGYTF.

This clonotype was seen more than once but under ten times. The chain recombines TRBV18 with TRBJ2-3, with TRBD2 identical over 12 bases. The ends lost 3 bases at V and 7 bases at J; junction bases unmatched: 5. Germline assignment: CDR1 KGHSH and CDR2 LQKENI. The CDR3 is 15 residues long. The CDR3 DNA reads TGTGCCAGCTCACCCCCTAGCGGGGGGGCATATACGCAGTATTTT. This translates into CASSPPSGGAYTQYF.

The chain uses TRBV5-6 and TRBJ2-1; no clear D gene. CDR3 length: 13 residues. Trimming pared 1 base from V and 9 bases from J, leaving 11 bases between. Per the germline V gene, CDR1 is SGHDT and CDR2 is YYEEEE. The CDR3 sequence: CASSLWWRSEQFF. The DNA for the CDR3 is TGTGCCAGCAGCTTGTGGTGGCGGAGTGAGCAGTTCTTC.

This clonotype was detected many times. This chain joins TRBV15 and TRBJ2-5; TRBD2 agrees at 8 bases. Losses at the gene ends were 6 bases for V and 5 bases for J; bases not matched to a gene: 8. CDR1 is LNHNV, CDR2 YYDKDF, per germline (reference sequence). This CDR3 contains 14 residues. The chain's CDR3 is CATSSRGGRETQYF. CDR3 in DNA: TGTGCCACCAGTTCCCGGGGGGGCAGGGAGACCCAGTACTTC.

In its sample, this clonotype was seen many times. The CDR3 sequence is CASSQDYRIPQGEQYF. CDR3 DNA sequence: TGCGCCAGCAGCCAAGACTATAGGATACCCCAGGGCGAGCAGTACTTC. This sequence joins TRBV4-3 and TRBJ2-7; a possible D gene is TRBD1 (5 bases). Trimming removed 0 bases at V and 6 bases at J, with 18 bases between. The CDR3 runs 16 residues. The germline CDR1 and CDR2 sequences are LGHNA and YSLEER.

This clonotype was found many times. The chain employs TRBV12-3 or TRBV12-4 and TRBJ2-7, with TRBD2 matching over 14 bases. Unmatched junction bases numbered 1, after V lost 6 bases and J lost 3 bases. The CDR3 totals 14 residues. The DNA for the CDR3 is TGTGCCAGCAGCGGACTAGCGGGGGGCTACGAGCAGTACTTC. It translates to CASSGLAGGYEQYF.

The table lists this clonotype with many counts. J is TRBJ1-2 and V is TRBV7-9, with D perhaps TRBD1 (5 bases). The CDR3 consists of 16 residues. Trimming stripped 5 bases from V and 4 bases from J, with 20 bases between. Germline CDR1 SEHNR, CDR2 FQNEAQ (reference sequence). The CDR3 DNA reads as TGTGCCAGCAGCCAGACGGGGCCGCCTGGGGTCTATGGCTACACCTTC. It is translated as CASSQTGPPGVYGYTF.

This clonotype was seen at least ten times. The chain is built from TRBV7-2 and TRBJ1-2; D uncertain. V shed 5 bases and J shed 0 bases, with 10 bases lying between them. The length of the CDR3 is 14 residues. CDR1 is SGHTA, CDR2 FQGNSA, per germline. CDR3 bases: TGTGCCAGCAGCGCAGGCCCGACTAACTATGGCTACACCTTC. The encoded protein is CASSAGPTNYGYTF.

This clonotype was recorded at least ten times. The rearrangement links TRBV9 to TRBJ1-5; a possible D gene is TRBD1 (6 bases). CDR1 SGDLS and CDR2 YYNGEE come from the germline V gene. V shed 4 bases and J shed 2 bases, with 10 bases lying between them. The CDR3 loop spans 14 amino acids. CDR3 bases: TGTGCCAGCAGCAGGGGGTCAGGCAATCAGCCCCAGCATTTT. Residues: CASSRGSGNQPQHF.

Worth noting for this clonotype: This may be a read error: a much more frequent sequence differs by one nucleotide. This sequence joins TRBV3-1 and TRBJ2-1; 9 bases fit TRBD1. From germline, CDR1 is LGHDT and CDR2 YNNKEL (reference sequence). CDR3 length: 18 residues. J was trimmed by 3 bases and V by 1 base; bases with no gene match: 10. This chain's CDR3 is CASSQAFRDRVYYNEQFF. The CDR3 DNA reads TGTGCCAGCAGCCAAGCGTTTCGGGACAGGGTGTACTACAATGAGCAGTTCTTC.

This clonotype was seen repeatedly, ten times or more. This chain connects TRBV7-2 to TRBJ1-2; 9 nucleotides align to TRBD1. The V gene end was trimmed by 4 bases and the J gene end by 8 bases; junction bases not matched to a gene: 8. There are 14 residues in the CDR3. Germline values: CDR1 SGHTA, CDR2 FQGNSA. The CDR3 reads CASSSDRGLMGYTF. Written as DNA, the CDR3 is TGTGCCAGCAGCTCGGACAGGGGCCTAATGGGCTACACCTTC.

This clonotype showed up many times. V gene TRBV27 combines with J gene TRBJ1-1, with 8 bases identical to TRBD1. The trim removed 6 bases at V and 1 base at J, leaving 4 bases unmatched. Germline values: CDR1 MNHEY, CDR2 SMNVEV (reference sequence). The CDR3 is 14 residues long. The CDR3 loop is CASSWDRKNTEAFF. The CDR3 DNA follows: TGTGCCAGCAGCTGGGACAGGAAGAACACTGAAGCTTTCTTT.